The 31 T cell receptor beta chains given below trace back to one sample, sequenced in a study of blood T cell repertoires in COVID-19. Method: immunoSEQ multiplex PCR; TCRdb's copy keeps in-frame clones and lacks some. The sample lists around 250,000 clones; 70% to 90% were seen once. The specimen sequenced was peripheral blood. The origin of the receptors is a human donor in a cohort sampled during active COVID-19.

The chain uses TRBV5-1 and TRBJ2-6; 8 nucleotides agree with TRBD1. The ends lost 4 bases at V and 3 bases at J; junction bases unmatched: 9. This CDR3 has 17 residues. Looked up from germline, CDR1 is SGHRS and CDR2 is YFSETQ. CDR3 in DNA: TGCGCCAGCAGCCGGACAGGGCCGCTTAGTGGGGCCAACGTCCTGACTTTC. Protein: CASSRTGPLSGANVLTF.

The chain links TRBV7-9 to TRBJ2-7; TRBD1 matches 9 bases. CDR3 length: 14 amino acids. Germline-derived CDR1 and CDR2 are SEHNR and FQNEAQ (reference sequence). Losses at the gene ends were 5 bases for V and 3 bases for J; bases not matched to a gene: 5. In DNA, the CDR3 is TGTGCCAGCAGCCTTACAGGGGGCGGCTACGAGCAGTACTTC. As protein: CASSLTGGGYEQYF.

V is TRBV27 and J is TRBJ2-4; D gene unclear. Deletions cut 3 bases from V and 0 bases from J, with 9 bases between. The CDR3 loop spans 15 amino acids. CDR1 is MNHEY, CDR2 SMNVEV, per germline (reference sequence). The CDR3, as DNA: TGTGCCAGCAGTTTTAGCTTTTTAGCCAAAAACATTCAGTACTTC. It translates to CASSFSFLAKNIQYF.

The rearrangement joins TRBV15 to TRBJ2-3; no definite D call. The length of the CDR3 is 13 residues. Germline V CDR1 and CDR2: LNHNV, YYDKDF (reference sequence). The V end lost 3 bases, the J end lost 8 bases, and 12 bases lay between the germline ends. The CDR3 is CATSSVGRGTQYF. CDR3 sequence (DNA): TGTGCCACCAGCAGTGTGGGTAGAGGTACGCAGTATTTT.

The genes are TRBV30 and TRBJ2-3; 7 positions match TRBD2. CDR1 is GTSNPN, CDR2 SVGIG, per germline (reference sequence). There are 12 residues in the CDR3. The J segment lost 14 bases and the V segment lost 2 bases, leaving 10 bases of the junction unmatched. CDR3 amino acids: CAWSTERGSLYF. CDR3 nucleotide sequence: TGTGCCTGGAGTACGGAGCGGGGTTCCTTGTATTTT.

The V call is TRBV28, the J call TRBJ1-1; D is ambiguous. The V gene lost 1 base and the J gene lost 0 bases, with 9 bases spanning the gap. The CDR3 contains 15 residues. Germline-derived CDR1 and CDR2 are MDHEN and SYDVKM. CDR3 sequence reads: CASSLYGGLNTEAFF. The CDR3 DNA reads TGTGCCAGCAGTTTATATGGTGGGCTGAACACTGAAGCTTTCTTT.

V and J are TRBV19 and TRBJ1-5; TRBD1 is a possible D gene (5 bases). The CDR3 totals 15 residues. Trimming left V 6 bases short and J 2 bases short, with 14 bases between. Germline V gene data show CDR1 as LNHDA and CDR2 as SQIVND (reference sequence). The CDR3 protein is CASRFFSGGNQPQHF. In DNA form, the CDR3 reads TGTGCCAGTAGGTTCTTCTCGGGGGGCAATCAGCCCCAGCATTTT. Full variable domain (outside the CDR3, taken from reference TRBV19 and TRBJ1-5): DGGITQSPKYLFRKEGQNVTLSCEQNLNHDAMYWYRQDPGQGLRLIYYSQIVNDFQKGDIAEGYSVSREKKESFPLTVTSAQKNPTAFYLCASRFFSGGNQPQHFGDGTRLSIL.

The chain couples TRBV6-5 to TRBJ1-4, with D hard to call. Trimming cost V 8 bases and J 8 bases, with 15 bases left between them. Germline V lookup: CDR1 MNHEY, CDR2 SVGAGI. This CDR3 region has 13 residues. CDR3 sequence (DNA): TGTGCCAGCTGTCTACTACCGCCGGAAAAACTGTTTTTT. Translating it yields CASCLLPPEKLFF.

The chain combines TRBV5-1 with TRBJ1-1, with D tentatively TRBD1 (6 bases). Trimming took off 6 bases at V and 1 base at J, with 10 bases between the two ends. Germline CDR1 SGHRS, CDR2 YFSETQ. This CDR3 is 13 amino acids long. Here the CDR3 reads CASKLQGNTEAFF. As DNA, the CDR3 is TGCGCCAGCAAGCTACAGGGGAACACTGAAGCTTTCTTT.

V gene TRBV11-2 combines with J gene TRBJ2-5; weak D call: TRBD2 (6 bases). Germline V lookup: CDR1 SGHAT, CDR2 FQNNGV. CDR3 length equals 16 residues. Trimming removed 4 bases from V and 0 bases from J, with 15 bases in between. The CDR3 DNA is TGTGCCAGCAGCTCTGCGGGCGGGGTATACCAAGAGACCCAGTACTTC. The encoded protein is CASSSAGGVYQETQYF. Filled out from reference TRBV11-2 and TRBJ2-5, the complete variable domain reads EAGVAQSPRYKIIEKRQSVAFWCNPISGHATLYWYQQILGQGPKLLIQFQNNGVVDDSQLPKDRFSAERLKGVDSTLKIQPAKLEDSAVYLCASSSAGGVYQETQYFGPGTRLLVL.

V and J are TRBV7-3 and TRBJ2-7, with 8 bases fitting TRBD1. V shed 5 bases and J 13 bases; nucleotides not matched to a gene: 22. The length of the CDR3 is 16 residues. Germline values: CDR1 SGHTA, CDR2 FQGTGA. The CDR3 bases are TGTGCCAGCAGCCGACATATAAGGCGGTCAGGGGGCGCATCTTACTTC. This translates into CASSRHIRRSGGASYF.

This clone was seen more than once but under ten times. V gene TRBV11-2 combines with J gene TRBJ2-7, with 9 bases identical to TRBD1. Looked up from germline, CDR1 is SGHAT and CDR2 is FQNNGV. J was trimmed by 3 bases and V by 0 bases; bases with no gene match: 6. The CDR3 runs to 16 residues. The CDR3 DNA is TGTGCCAGCAGCTTAGATTTACAGGGGGCTTTCTACGAGCAGTACTTC. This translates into CASSLDLQGAFYEQYF.

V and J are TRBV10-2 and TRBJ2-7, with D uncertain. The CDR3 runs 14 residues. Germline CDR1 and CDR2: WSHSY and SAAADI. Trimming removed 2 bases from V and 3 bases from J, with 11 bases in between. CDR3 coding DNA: TGCGCCAGCAGTGAGGTATATTCGGGCTACGAGCAGTACTTC. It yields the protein CASSEVYSGYEQYF.

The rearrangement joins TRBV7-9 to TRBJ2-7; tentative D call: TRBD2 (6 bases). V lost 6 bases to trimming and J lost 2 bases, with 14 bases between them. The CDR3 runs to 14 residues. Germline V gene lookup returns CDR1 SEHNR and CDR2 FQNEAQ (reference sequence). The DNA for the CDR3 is TGTGCCAGCAGTTCTCCGGCGGGACCCTACGAGCAGTACTTC. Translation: CASSSPAGPYEQYF. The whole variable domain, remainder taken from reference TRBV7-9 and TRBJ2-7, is DTGVSQNPRHKITKRGQNVTFRCDPISEHNRLYWYRQTLGQGPEFLTYFQNEAQLEKSRLLSDRFSAERPKGSFSTLEIQRTEQGDSAMYLCASSSPAGPYEQYFGPGTRLTVT.

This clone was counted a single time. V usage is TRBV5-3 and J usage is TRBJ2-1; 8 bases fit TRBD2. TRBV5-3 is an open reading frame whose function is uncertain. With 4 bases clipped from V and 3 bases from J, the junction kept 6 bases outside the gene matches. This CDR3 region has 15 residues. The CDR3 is CARSPGTRVYNEQFF. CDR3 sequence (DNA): TGTGCCAGAAGCCCCGGGACTAGGGTCTACAATGAGCAGTTCTTC.

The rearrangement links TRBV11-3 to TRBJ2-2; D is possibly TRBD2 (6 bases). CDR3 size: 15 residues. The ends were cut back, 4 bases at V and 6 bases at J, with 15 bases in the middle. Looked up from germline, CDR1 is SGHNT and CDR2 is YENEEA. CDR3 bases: TGTGCCAGCAGCTATTCGGGAGTGTCGGCCGGGGAGCTGTTTTTT. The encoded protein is CASSYSGVSAGELFF.

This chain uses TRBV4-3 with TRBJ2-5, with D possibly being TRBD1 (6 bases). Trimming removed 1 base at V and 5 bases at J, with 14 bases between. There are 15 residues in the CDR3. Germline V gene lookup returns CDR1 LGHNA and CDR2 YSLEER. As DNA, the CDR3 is TGCGCCAGCAGCCAAGTCCCGGACAGAGCGGAGACCCAGTACTTC. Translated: CASSQVPDRAETQYF.

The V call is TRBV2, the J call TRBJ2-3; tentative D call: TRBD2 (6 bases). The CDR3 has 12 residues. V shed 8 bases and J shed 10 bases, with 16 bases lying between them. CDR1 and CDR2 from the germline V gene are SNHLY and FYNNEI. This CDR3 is CASGILGDSQYF. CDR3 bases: TGTGCCAGCGGGATTTTAGGGGACTCGCAGTATTTT.

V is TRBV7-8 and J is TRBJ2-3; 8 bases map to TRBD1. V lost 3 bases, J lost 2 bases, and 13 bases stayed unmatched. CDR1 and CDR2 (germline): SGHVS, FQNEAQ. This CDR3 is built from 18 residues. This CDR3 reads CASSFTTLRGRLTDTQYF. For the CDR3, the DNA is TGTGCCAGCAGCTTCACTACACTCAGGGGGCGCCTCACAGATACGCAGTATTTT. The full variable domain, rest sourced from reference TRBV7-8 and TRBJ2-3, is GAGVSQSPRYKVAKRGQDVALRCDPISGHVSLFWYQQALGQGPEFLTYFQNEAQLDKSGLPSDRFFAERPEGSVSTLKIQRTQQEDSAVYLCASSFTTLRGRLTDTQYFGPGTRLTVL.

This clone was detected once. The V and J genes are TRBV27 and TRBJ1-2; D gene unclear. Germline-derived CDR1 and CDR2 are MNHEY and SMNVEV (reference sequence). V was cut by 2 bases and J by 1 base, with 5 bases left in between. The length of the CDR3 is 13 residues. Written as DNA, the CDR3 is TGTGCCAGCAGTTTACAGTTTAACTATGGCTACACCTTC. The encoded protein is CASSLQFNYGYTF.

In DNA, the CDR3 is TGTGCCAGCAGTTTATCCCAACCGGGACAGTTAAACTATGGCTACACCTTC. The encoded protein is CASSLSQPGQLNYGYTF. V gene TRBV28 combines with J gene TRBJ1-2; 7 nucleotides agree with TRBD1. V shed 1 base, J shed 2 bases, and the junction held 10 bases outside the gene matches. Germline CDR1 reads MDHEN; CDR2 reads SYDVKM. The CDR3 totals 17 residues.

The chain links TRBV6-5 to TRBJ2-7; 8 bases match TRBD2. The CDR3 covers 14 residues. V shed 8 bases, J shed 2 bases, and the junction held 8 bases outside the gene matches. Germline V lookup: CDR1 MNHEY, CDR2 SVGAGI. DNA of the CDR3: TGTGCCAGCTCCCCCAGCGGGAGAACCTACGAGCAGTACTTC. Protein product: CASSPSGRTYEQYF.

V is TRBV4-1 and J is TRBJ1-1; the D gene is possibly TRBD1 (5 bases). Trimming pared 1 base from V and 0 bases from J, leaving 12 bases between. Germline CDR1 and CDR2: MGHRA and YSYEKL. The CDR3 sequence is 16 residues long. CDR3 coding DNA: TGCGCCAGCAGCCAAGGGCCCCAGGGCTTGAACACTGAAGCTTTCTTT. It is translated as CASSQGPQGLNTEAFF.

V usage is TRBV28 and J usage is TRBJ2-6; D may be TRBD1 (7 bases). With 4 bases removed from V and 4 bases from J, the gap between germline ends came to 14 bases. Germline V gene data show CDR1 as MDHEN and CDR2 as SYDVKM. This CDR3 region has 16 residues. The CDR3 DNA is TGTGCCAGCAGTTCCCAGGGGGGCGGAGGGGCCAACGTCCTGACTTTC. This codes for CASSSQGGGGANVLTF.

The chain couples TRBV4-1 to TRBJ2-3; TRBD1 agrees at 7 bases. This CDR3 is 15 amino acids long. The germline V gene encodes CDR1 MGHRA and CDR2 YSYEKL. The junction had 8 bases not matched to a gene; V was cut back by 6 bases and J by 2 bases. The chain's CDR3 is CASRRRQGDTDTQYF. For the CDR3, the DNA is TGCGCCAGCAGAAGGCGGCAGGGGGACACAGATACGCAGTATTTT.

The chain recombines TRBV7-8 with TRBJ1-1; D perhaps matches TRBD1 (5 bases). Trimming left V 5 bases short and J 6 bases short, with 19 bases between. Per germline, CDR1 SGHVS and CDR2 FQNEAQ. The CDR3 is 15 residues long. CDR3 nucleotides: TGTGCCAGCAGCCCCGAAAGGAGGGACCCTCCTGAAGCTTTCTTT. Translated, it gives CASSPERRDPPEAFF.

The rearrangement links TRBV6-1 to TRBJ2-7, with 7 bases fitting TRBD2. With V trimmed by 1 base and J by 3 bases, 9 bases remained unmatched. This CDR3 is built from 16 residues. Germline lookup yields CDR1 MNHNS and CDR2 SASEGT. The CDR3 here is CASSEVWAGEIYEQYF. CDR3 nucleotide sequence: TGTGCCAGCAGTGAAGTGTGGGCGGGAGAAATCTACGAGCAGTACTTC.

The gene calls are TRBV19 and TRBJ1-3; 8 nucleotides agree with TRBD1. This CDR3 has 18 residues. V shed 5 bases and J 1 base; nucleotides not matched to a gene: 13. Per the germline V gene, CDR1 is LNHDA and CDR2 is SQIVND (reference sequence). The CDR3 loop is CASSPRTGSGQSGNTIYF. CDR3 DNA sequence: TGTGCCAGTAGTCCCCGGACAGGGTCAGGCCAATCTGGAAACACCATATATTTT. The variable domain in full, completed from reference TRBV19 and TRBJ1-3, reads DGGITQSPKYLFRKEGQNVTLSCEQNLNHDAMYWYRQDPGQGLRLIYYSQIVNDFQKGDIAEGYSVSREKKESFPLTVTSAQKNPTAFYLCASSPRTGSGQSGNTIYFGEGSWLTVV.

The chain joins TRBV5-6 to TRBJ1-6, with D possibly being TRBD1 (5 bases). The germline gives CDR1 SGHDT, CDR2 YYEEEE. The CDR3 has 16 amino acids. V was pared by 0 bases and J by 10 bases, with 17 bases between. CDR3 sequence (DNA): TGTGCCAGCAGCTTGGTCTTTGCTTCGGGGGGATCACCCCTCCACTTT. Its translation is CASSLVFASGGSPLHF.

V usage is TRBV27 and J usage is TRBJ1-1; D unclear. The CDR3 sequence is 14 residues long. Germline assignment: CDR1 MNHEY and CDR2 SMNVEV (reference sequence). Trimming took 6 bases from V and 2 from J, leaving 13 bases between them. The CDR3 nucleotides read TGTGCCAGCAGCTCGCGAGGACTTAACACTGAAGCTTTCTTT. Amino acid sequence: CASSSRGLNTEAFF.

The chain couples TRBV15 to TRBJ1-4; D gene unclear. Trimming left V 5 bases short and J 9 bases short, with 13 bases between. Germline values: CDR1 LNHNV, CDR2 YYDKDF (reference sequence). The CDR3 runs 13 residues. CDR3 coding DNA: TGTGCCACCAGCCCGGTCCCCCCCCAAAAACTGTTTTTT. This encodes CATSPVPPQKLFF. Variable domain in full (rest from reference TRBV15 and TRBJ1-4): DAMVIQNPRYQVTQFGKPVTLSCSQTLNHNVMYWYQQKSSQAPKLLFHYYDKDFNNEADTPDNFQSRRPNTSFCFLDIRSPGLGDTAMYLCATSPVPPQKLFFGSGTQLSVL.